This T cell receptor (beta chain) was found in a study of T cells in tuberculosis. TCRdb's copy holds only in-frame clones and misses some; the assay was immunoSEQ multiplex PCR. The profile shows about 88,000 clones, more than 75% of them singletons. This clone came up once. The ends were cut back, 2 bases at V and 5 bases at J, with 16 bases in the middle. Germline CDR1 is MDHEN and CDR2 is SYDVKM. The CDR3 runs to 16 residues. Sorting used thawed, overnight-rested PBMC stained with anti-CD3, a viability dye and GMM-loaded CD1B tetramer. The lipid loaded on the CD1B tetramers was C32 glucose monomycolate from Rhodococcus equi. Each donor contributed about 100,000 sorted tetramer-negative cells.

Sequenced sample: CD1b-GMM tetramer-negative cells sorted from PBMCs. The genes are TRBV28 and TRBJ1-5; a possible D gene is TRBD1 (6 bases). The clonotype originates from an adult woman with latent tuberculosis. The CDR3 DNA reads as TGTGCCAGCAGTTTAGGTTCGGGGGGCCATCATCAGCCCCAGCATTTT. Amino acid sequence: CASSLGSGGHHQPQHF.